Following are 29 T cell receptor beta chains from one sample sequenced in a study of cytomegalovirus exposure and HLA in healthy donors. PCR involved 60 Vbeta and 13 Jbeta primers. Assay: immunoSEQ multiplex PCR; the TCRdb copy retains only in-frame clones and omits some. The data show 140,000 to 150,000 clones, with 55% to 85% seen just once and roughly 2.1% held by the top ten. Sequenced input: PBMCs. The receptors were sampled from a man aged 40-55 years in good health and CMV-seronegative.

This clone has just a few counts. In nucleotides, the CDR3 is TGTGCCAGTAGTATGCTTAGCGGGACAGCCTCCTACGAGCAGTACTTC. This codes for CASSMLSGTASYEQYF. The chain uses TRBV19 and TRBJ2-7, with D possibly matching TRBD2 (8 bases). The CDR3 is made up of 16 amino acids. Trimming stripped 3 bases from V and 0 bases from J, with 15 bases between. The germline V gene encodes CDR1 LNHDA and CDR2 SQIVND (reference sequence).

The chain employs TRBV27 and TRBJ2-5, with 7 nucleotides matching TRBD2. Germline values: CDR1 MNHEY, CDR2 SMNVEV (reference sequence). V lost 4 bases and J lost 3; bases outside the gene matches: 8. CDR3 length equals 15 residues. CDR3 DNA: TGTGCCAGCAGTTCTTGGGCTAGCGGAGAAGAGACCCAGTACTTC. Protein sequence: CASSSWASGEETQYF.

This clone was seen just once. This chain links TRBV15 with TRBJ2-1; 12 bases fit TRBD2. The V gene's germline CDR1 is LNHNV and CDR2 YYDKDF (reference sequence). The CDR3 has 17 residues. J lost 3 bases, V lost 0 bases, and 3 bases had no gene match. DNA of the CDR3: TGTGCCACCAGCAGAGATCCGGGACTAGCGGGCTACAATGAGCAGTTCTTC. Residues: CATSRDPGLAGYNEQFF.

The rearrangement joins TRBV6-6 to TRBJ1-2; D gene ambiguous. V shed 2 bases and J shed 8 bases, with 9 bases lying between them. This CDR3 is built from 12 residues. Germline CDR1 reads MNHNY; CDR2 reads SVGAGI (reference sequence). Here the CDR3 DNA reads TGTGCCAGCAGTTACGGCACAGACGGCTACACCTTC. The encoded protein is CASSYGTDGYTF.

The chain recombines TRBV4-1 with TRBJ2-7; D might be TRBD2 (5 bases). V shed 0 bases and J shed 0 bases, with 6 bases lying between them. Looked up from germline, CDR1 is MGHRA and CDR2 is YSYEKL. The CDR3 consists of 14 residues. CDR3 region: CASSQDGGSYEQYF. DNA of the CDR3: TGCGCCAGCAGCCAAGATGGAGGCTCCTACGAGCAGTACTTC.

DNA of the CDR3: TGTGCCAGCAGTGAGGGCAGGGGGTATCAGCCCCAGCATTTT. It specifies CASSEGRGYQPQHF. The V and J genes are TRBV2 and TRBJ1-5, with 7 bases fitting TRBD1. Trimming removed 3 bases from V and 5 bases from J; junction bases left unmatched: 4. The CDR3 has 14 amino acids. CDR1 is SNHLY and CDR2 is FYNNEI in the germline V gene.

The V and J genes are TRBV7-7 and TRBJ2-5, with TRBD1 identical over 8 bases. CDR3 length: 15 amino acids. From germline, CDR1 is SSHAT and CDR2 FNYEAQ (reference sequence). V shed 5 bases, J shed 4 bases, and the junction held 9 bases outside the gene matches. The CDR3 reads CASSPIQGVGETQYF. CDR3 coding DNA: TGTGCCAGCAGCCCGATACAGGGGGTCGGAGAGACCCAGTACTTC.

A remark on this clone: One junction end disagrees with the germline gene, perhaps due to a read error. The V and J genes are TRBV6-5 and TRBJ1-2, with 7 bases identical to TRBD1. The CDR3 has 15 residues. Germline loops: CDR1 MNHEY, CDR2 SVGAGI. The CDR3: CASSYFQTGNYGYPF. For the CDR3, the DNA is TGTGCCAGCAGTTACTTCCAGACAGGGAACTATGGCTACCCCTTC.

The chain carries TRBV9 and TRBJ2-5; 8 bases agree with TRBD1. This CDR3 spans 15 amino acids. The J segment lost 1 base and the V segment lost 4 bases, leaving 6 bases of the junction unmatched. Germline lookup yields CDR1 SGDLS and CDR2 YYNGEE. CDR3 nucleotide sequence: TGTGCCAGCAGCCAACCAGGGACAGGCCAAGAGACCCAGTACTTC. Its translation is CASSQPGTGQETQYF.

The chain combines TRBV2 with TRBJ2-5, with 9 nucleotides matching TRBD2. V lost 4 bases, J lost 6 bases, and 12 bases stayed unmatched. CDR3 length: 16 amino acids. Per germline, CDR1 SNHLY and CDR2 FYNNEI. CDR3 sequence reads: CASSVSGGPQGKTQYF. CDR3 in DNA: TGTGCCAGCAGTGTGAGCGGGGGGCCTCAGGGGAAGACCCAGTACTTC.

This chain uses TRBV6-5 with TRBJ2-7, with D perhaps TRBD2 (5 bases). The CDR3 is 13 amino acids. Deletions cut 6 bases from V and 0 bases from J, with 9 bases between. Germline V CDR1 and CDR2: MNHEY, SVGAGI. The CDR3 DNA reads as TGTGCCAGCAGACAAGCGGTCTCCTACGAGCAGTACTTC. This translates into CASRQAVSYEQYF.

Details on this clone: Relative to the germline gene, one junction end is altered; a read error may explain this. The chain employs TRBV6-5 and TRBJ1-5; D is undetermined. Germline V gene sequence: CDR1 MNHEY, CDR2 SVGAGI. This CDR3 spans 14 amino acids. The CDR3 sequence is CASSLTGVNQPQNF. DNA of the CDR3: TGTGCCAGCAGTTTGACTGGAGTCAATCAGCCCCAGAATTTT.

This chain uses TRBV5-1 with TRBJ2-3; 8 nucleotides line up with TRBD2. Germline loops: CDR1 SGHRS, CDR2 YFSETQ. V shed 4 bases, J shed 3 bases, and the junction held 7 bases outside the gene matches. The CDR3 consists of 15 residues. CDR3 sequence reads: CASSVAGRVTDTQYF. CDR3 DNA sequence: TGCGCCAGCAGCGTAGCGGGAAGGGTAACAGATACGCAGTATTTT.

This chain joins TRBV5-1 and TRBJ2-6, with D tentatively TRBD1 (5 bases). Germline V lookup: CDR1 SGHRS, CDR2 YFSETQ. The CDR3 consists of 17 residues. The V end was cut by 5 bases, the J end by 0 bases, with 15 bases between. The CDR3 protein is CASRYDPDSSGANVLTF. The CDR3 DNA reads TGCGCCAGCAGATATGATCCAGACAGCTCTGGGGCCAACGTCCTGACTTTC.

The chain combines TRBV7-9 with TRBJ2-4; D gene uncertain. Germline CDR1 and CDR2: SEHNR and FQNEAQ (reference sequence). The CDR3 contains 13 residues. V was trimmed by 5 bases and J by 0 bases, leaving 5 bases between them. The CDR3: CASSPGAKNIQYF. The DNA of the CDR3 is TGTGCCAGCAGCCCCGGAGCCAAAAACATTCAGTACTTC.

V gene TRBV5-1 combines with J gene TRBJ2-1; possible D gene TRBD2, 6 bases. V lost 4 bases, J lost 6 bases, and 17 bases lay in between. The germline V gene has CDR1 SGHRS and CDR2 YFSETQ. The CDR3 consists of 15 residues. In DNA, the CDR3 is TGCGCCAGCAGCCCCGTAAGCGGGCAAGTCAATGAGCAGTTCTTC. Translation: CASSPVSGQVNEQFF.

The rearrangement uses TRBV5-8 and TRBJ2-1, with 10 bases that match TRBD1. Germline loops: CDR1 SGHTS, CDR2 YDEGEE. The CDR3 extends over 17 amino acids. V lost 2 bases and J lost 8; bases outside the gene matches: 13. CDR3 coding DNA: TGTGCCAGCAGCTTTATTAGACCGGGACAGGGGAGGGATGAGCAGTTCTTC. Amino acid sequence: CASSFIRPGQGRDEQFF. Supplemented by reference TRBV5-8 and TRBJ2-1, the full variable domain reads EAGVTQSPTHLIKTRGQQATLRCSPISGHTSVYWYQQALGLGLQFLLWYDEGEERNRGNFPPRFSGRQFPNYSSELNVNALELEDSALYLCASSFIRPGQGRDEQFFGPGTRLTVL.

The gene calls are TRBV7-2 and TRBJ2-3; 11 bases line up with TRBD2. The CDR3 is 15 amino acids. CDR1 SGHTA and CDR2 FQGNSA come from the germline V gene. V lost 5 bases, J lost 2 bases, and 3 bases stayed unmatched. The CDR3 DNA sequence: TGTGCCAGCAGCGTTAGCGGGAGGGTCACAGATACGCAGTATTTT. It encodes CASSVSGRVTDTQYF.

The genes are TRBV27 and TRBJ2-2; no definite D call. This CDR3 contains 15 residues. Germline CDR1 reads MNHEY; CDR2 reads SMNVEV (reference sequence). The ends were cut back, 2 bases at V and 0 bases at J, with 7 bases in the middle. CDR3 DNA sequence: TGTGCCAGCAGTTTACGAGTCGCGAACACCGGGGAGCTGTTTTTT. This gives the protein CASSLRVANTGELFF.

The chain employs TRBV7-8 and TRBJ1-1, with 9 positions matching TRBD1. CDR1 is SGHVS and CDR2 is FQNEAQ in the germline V gene. With V trimmed by 3 bases and J by 3 bases, 2 bases remained unmatched. The CDR3 runs to 14 residues. CDR3 bases: TGTGCCAGCAGCTTCGGACAGGGGTACACTGAAGCTTTCTTT. Residues: CASSFGQGYTEAFF. Full variable domain (missing parts from reference TRBV7-8 and TRBJ1-1): GAGVSQSPRYKVAKRGQDVALRCDPISGHVSLFWYQQALGQGPEFLTYFQNEAQLDKSGLPSDRFFAERPEGSVSTLKIQRTQQEDSAVYLCASSFGQGYTEAFFGQGTRLTVV.

V gene TRBV2 combines with J gene TRBJ1-5, with 8 bases identical to TRBD1. The CDR3 contains 14 residues. V lost 7 bases and J lost 2; bases outside the gene matches: 4. Germline-derived CDR1 and CDR2 are SNHLY and FYNNEI. The CDR3 protein is CASTGQGGNQPQHF. The CDR3 DNA is TGTGCCAGCACCGGACAGGGCGGCAATCAGCCCCAGCATTTT.

The gene calls are TRBV29-1 and TRBJ2-4, with D perhaps matching TRBD2 (6 bases). The CDR3 is made up of 14 amino acids. CDR1 and CDR2 from the germline V gene are SQVTM and ANQGSEA. Trimming took off 7 bases at V and 0 bases at J, with 13 bases between the two ends. For the CDR3, the DNA is TGCAGCGGACTCGGGGGACTAGCCAAAAACATTCAGTACTTC. The encoded protein is CSGLGGLAKNIQYF.

The chain combines TRBV11-3 with TRBJ2-7, with D possibly TRBD2 on 6 matching bases. Germline CDR1 SGHNT, CDR2 YENEEA. The CDR3 is 15 residues long. Trimming removed 1 base at V and 5 bases at J, with 15 bases between. CDR3 sequence (DNA): TGTGCCAGCAGCTTAGGGGGGACTCCATCTCACGAGCAGTACTTC. This translates into CASSLGGTPSHEQYF. The full variable domain, its missing parts supplied by reference TRBV11-3 and TRBJ2-7, is EAGVVQSPRYKIIEKKQPVAFWCNPISGHNTLYWYLQNLGQGPELLIRYENEEAVDDSQLPKDRFSAERLKGVDSTLKIQPAELGDSAVYLCASSLGGTPSHEQYFGPGTRLTVT.

The CDR3 sequence: CASSRQAYQTGYTF. Here the CDR3 DNA reads TGTGCCAGCAGTCGACAGGCCTATCAGACGGGCTACACCTTC. The gene calls are TRBV6-5 and TRBJ1-2; TRBD1 might be the D (6 bases). Deletions cut 5 bases from V and 8 bases from J, with 18 bases between. The CDR3 length is 14 residues. Looked up from germline, CDR1 is MNHEY and CDR2 is SVGAGI.

Notes on this clone: Relative to the germline gene, one junction end is altered; a read error may explain this. The chain employs TRBV7-9 and TRBJ2-1; 8 nucleotides line up with TRBD2. Germline lookup yields CDR1 SEHNR and CDR2 FQNEAQ (reference sequence). The CDR3 spans 16 residues. The CDR3 protein is CSSSPPGLGPYNEQFF. The CDR3 DNA sequence: TGTTCCAGCAGCCCTCCGGGACTAGGTCCATACAATGAGCAGTTCTTC.

V is TRBV4-1 and J is TRBJ2-2, with 8 nucleotides matching TRBD1. Germline assignment: CDR1 MGHRA and CDR2 YSYEKL. Trimming removed 1 base from V and 4 bases from J; junction bases left unmatched: 5. The CDR3 covers 16 residues. The CDR3 here is CASSQGGQGSTGELFF. The CDR3 nucleotides read TGCGCCAGCAGCCAAGGAGGACAGGGCTCCACCGGGGAGCTGTTTTTT.

This clone was recorded once. This chain joins TRBV18 and TRBJ2-1; possible D gene TRBD1, 6 bases. Germline loops: CDR1 KGHSH, CDR2 LQKENI. V was shortened by 5 bases and J by 10 bases, with 12 bases between the two germline ends. This CDR3 comprises 12 residues. CDR3 coding DNA: TGTGCCAGCTCATCTTACGGACAGGAGCAGTTCTTC. It yields the protein CASSSYGQEQFF.

The chain links TRBV29-1 to TRBJ1-2, with D possibly TRBD1 on 5 matching bases. Deletions cut 2 bases from V and 5 bases from J, with 15 bases between. Germline assignment: CDR1 SQVTM and CDR2 ANQGSEA. This CDR3 is built from 14 residues. The CDR3 region has the DNA TGCAGCGTTGAACATAAGGGACTTCAATATGGCTACACCTTC. This gives the protein CSVEHKGLQYGYTF.

This CDR3 is CASSQALLGDQEGEQFF. CDR3 bases: TGTGCCAGCAGCCAAGCACTTCTCGGAGACCAGGAGGGTGAGCAGTTCTTC. This chain uses TRBV4-2 with TRBJ2-1, with D possibly being TRBD2 (6 bases). The V gene lost 1 base and the J gene lost 9 bases, with 22 bases spanning the gap. Germline values: CDR1 LGHNA, CDR2 YNFKEQ. The CDR3 is 17 amino acids.